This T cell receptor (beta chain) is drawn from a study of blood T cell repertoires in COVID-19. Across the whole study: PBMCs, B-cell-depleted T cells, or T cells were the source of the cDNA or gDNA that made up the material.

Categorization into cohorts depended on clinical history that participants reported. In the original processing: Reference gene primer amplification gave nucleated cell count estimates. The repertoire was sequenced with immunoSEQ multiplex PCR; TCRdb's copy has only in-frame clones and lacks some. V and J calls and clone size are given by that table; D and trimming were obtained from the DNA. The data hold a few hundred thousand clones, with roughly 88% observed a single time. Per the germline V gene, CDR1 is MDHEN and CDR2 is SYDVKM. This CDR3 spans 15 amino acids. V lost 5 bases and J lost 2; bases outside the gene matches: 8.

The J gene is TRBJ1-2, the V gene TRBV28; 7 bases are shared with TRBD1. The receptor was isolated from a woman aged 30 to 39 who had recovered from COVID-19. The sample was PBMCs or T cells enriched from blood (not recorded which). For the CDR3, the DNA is TGTGCCAGCAGTAGCCCGGGACAGTTGAACTATGGCTACACCTTC. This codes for CASSSPGQLNYGYTF.